This paragraph reports one TCR beta chain. The target of this receptor is not known. Base qualities are not recorded, but no much larger clone differs from it by a single base. To prepare the library, the immunoSEQ multiplex PCR assay was applied. For the multiplex PCR, a mixture combining 60 forward primers for TCR Vbeta segments and 13 reverse primers for TCR Jbeta segments was used. A multiplex PCR assay on genomic DNA amplified the CDR3 region of rearranged TCR beta genes. On the Illumina HiSeq System, the amplified TCR beta libraries were sequenced as 87-base-pair reads. Turning to the authors' computational methods: Across the 500 to 850 repertoires, a later analysis counted some 80 million unique TCR beta chains, around 10 million of which were shared by at least two donors. A nearest-neighbor algorithm error-corrected the raw reads and collapsed the reads into unique sequences, merging closely related sequences to remove PCR and sequencing errors. V, D and J gene segments were assigned by aligning CDR3 sequences to IMGT reference sequences. For a sequence to be retained, a match of at least six nucleotides was required to both a V gene segment and a J gene segment. A rearrangement was called productive if the CDR3 had no stop codons and remained in frame with V and J, and every other rearrangement was called non-productive. Following IMGT convention, CDR3 was defined as the stretch from the second conserved V-encoded cysteine to the conserved J-encoded phenylalanine. The earlier analysis of some 600 of the donors excluded sequences that lacked an unambiguous match to a single V gene segment. In an earlier analysis of approximately 610 of the donors, V segments were called functional above 56.7% productive rearrangements and were called segregating when the between-donor standard deviation exceeded 5%. To diagnose cytomegalovirus status from the catalog of TCR beta chain sequences, a statistical classification framework was built. In a later analysis, V and J genes were assigned by comparing TCR nucleotide sequences against IMGT/GENE-DB human TR gene sequences. In a later analysis, CDR3 sequences and most-parsimonious VDJ recombination scenarios were assigned using the TCRdist pipeline. In a later analysis, each TCR beta chain was defined by its CDR3 amino acid sequence together with its V-gene family, and reads without a unique V-gene family were excluded. In a later analysis, around 650 highly shared, low-generation-probability nucleotide sequences were removed to address suspected cross-contamination and a sequencing artifact. In a later analysis, a clonal expansion index was calculated for each public chain from normalized within-repertoire ranks of inferred template counts. Generation probabilities in a later analysis came from a VDJ recombination model fitted to out-of-frame rearrangements, and those results were checked against IGoR. A later analysis scored TCR-TCR, TCR-HLA and TCR-CMV co-occurrence with hypergeometric tests, applying a repertoire-size bias correction to TCR pairs. In a later analysis, false discovery rates were estimated by permuting HLA or CMV assignments 20 times. In a later analysis, co-occurring TCRs were grouped with DBSCAN, and TCRdist sequence similarity was added when clustering was performed within HLA-allele-positive subsets. For co-occurrence clustering, repertoires with fewer than 30,000 or more than 120,000 public chains were excluded, along with five repertoires with anomalous nucleotide sharing. Imported from immuneACCESS, the table was reduced by TCRdb to in-frame sequences with V and J called. These copies leave out some clones; in studies compared against another copy, an unresolved V gene accounts for under half, and the cause of the remainder is not known. V, J and clone size derive from that table, while D and trimming were established from the DNA sequence. The sample contains 200,000 to 300,000 clones, around 84% of them found a single time. The ten largest clones capture about 0.22% of the sample.

The source of the sample is a study of cytomegalovirus exposure and HLA in healthy donors (dated by TCRdb to the late 2010s). For the study in its entirety: In an earlier analysis of roughly 590 of the donors, around 290 Gb of sequence data and 120 million or so unique TCR beta sequences from 150 million to 200 million T cells were reported. Roughly 310 gigabases of sequencing data and 70 million to 85 million unique TCR sequences were included in an early release covering roughly 600 HLA-typed donors. The genetic ancestry cluster associated with self-reported Caucasian donors included roughly four fifths of the 300 to 400 genotyped donors. The study aimed to test whether signatures of past pathogen exposure could be identified by cataloging public T cell receptors. The study profiled the T cell repertoires of some 610 subjects by immunosequencing and related them to cytomegalovirus serostatus. Along with the roughly 700-subject first cohort, a separate validation cohort of 120 different subjects was used. High-throughput TCR immunosequencing, statistical association of individual TCRs with disease status, and machine learning were combined to predict cytomegalovirus infection status. A later analysis re-examined previously published TCR beta repertoires from hundreds of donors and added high-resolution HLA genotyping to investigate patterns of TCR occurrence. In the later analysis, no new phenotypic data were used to find candidate immune exposures; instead, reliance was placed on TCR beta sequences and their occurrence across donors. An earlier analysis of some 500 of the donors applied high-throughput TCR beta sequencing to assess whether each TCR beta V gene segment acted as functional or pseudogenic. Donor age, sex, ethnicity and CMV serostatus were collected together with the repertoire data. A later genetic analysis took genome-wide SNP genotypes for about three fifths of the roughly 700 donors and used that subset as a discovery cohort. All discovery cohort repertoires had been generated using a single sequencing platform. HLA typing covered class I and class II loci at four-digit resolution. Typing coverage differed by locus: A, B, C, DRB1 and DQB1 were typed in about 629-640 donors, DQA1 in 500 to 550, DPA1 in around 610, and DPB1 in just under 490. Because of strong linkage in the cohort, roughly five DR-DQ haplotypes were treated as single units for association and clustering. On average, over 200,000 unique TCR beta nucleotide sequences were sequenced per donor among 350 to 400 genotyped donors of the cohort, with roughly 18% of those sequences being non-productive.

The junction shows trimming of 4 bases on V and 1 base on J, and the gene matches do not reach 3 bases of it. The CDR3 has 16 amino acids, counting the end cysteine and phenylalanine. Solely the CDR3 DNA is kept, with 48 bases framed from the first base. CDR1 and CDR2 are read off the germline V gene (reference sequence) as SGHNT and YYREEE. The cohort comprised several hundred healthy bone marrow donors. Cohort members were all nominally healthy when sampled, although unrecorded immune exposures were likely present. The donor was CMV seronegative and belonged to the group of 352 seronegative cohort members. Every donor gave a peripheral blood sample, and the peripheral blood mononuclear cells from that sample were used for TCR beta sequencing. Genomic DNA was extracted from the blood cell samples with the Qiagen DNeasy Blood Extraction Kit. What the study reported, not specific to this receptor: A further reported finding was that TCR beta sequences accurately predicted the HLA-A and HLA-B alleles for most subjects in the first cohort. In a later analysis, HLA-associated TCR beta chains showed more clonal expansion and lower generation probabilities than non-associated chains that were equally common. Correlated functional status among segregating V segments might reflect linkage disequilibrium, but an unknown experimental factor could not be ruled out. The only immune exposure information available for the cohort was CMV serostatus. When HLA alleles, especially DR and DQ, strongly co-occurred, TCR associations were difficult to assign to individual alleles. Specific HLA alleles were associated with 15,000 to 20,000 TCR beta sequences at a false discovery rate of 0.05 in a later analysis. In an earlier analysis of 450 to 750 of the donors, most TCR beta V segments appeared in productive rearrangements about 87% or about 30% of the time, broadly matching IMGT annotations. In a later analysis, the rate of TCR association differed among HLA loci, with DRB1 alleles having the most associated TCRs and HLA-C alleles having the fewest. The classifier was reported to diagnose cytomegalovirus status with high specificity and sensitivity in both the original and validation cohorts. This cohort had only TCR beta chains sequenced, and the lack of alpha or paired-chain data limited which features could be detected. A later analysis found that most CMV-associated TCR beta chains appeared HLA-restricted, with HLA associations seemingly driven largely by CMV exposure. A later analysis reported that several top co-occurrence clusters appeared linked to parvovirus B19, influenza, CMV and Epstein-Barr virus. Across donors, most TCR sequences were observed very rarely, whereas some public TCRs were present in many individuals. The study gave a list of under 200 TCR beta chains associated with cytomegalovirus. V-gene and J-gene trimming of TCR beta chains was associated with a missense DCLRE1C variant in a later genetic analysis, and the association was replicated in an independent cohort. Because HLA typing was missing for some donors at each locus, association tests included only the typed subset. A cluster of highly shared sequence variants was judged likely to be a technical artifact of the sequencing pipeline. Three of the identified cytomegalovirus-associated TCR beta chains were confirmed in vitro to be specific for cytomegalovirus antigens. Because the 87-base-pair reads could not distinguish some IMGT-functional V segments, including TRBV6-2 and TRBV6-3, those segments were excluded. The authors suggested that the approach could potentially be generalized to other disease states and immunological phenotypes. The earlier analysis of almost 600 of the donors excluded 15 to 20 rarely observed V segments, including chromosome 9 orphons, because counts were too low. In a later genetic analysis, fewer N-insertions in productive TCRs were reported among donors in an Asian-associated ancestry cluster than the approximately 710-donor mean. Sequencing depth was assumed to be roughly uniform across donors in the presence/absence analyses, though that assumption may not hold.

The specimen was PBMCs. Here the chain combines TRBV5-4 and TRBJ2-2; 11 of the junction bases match TRBD2. The receptor was derived from a girl aged 2 to 10 in good health and CMV-seronegative. The CDR3 region reads CASSLGTSGNTGELFF. The DNA reads TGTGCCAGCAGCCTTGGGACTAGCGGGAACACCGGGGAGCTGTTTTTT.